This entry lists 32 T cell receptor beta chains sequenced from one sample in a study of T cell changes during pregnancy in multiple sclerosis. The method was immunoSEQ multiplex PCR; TCRdb's version includes in-frame clones alone and lacks a portion of them. The repertoire has approximately 71,000 clones, just over 90% of them found once; the top ten carry approximately 1.2%. Material: peripheral blood, obtained in the third trimester of pregnancy. Every receptor here comes from a female donor with multiple sclerosis, enrolled in a pregnancy study.

This chain connects TRBV4-1 to TRBJ1-6; unclear D gene. The CDR3 runs 16 residues. The germline V and J ends were trimmed by 1 base and 7 bases, with 14 bases remaining between them. Germline CDR1 MGHRA, CDR2 YSYEKL. In DNA form, the CDR3 reads TGCGCCAGCAGCCAAGTCAGCGTCCTACGAAATTCACCCCTCCACTTT. Protein: CASSQVSVLRNSPLHF.

This chain joins TRBV5-1 and TRBJ2-3; TRBD2 agrees at 10 bases. The CDR3 is made up of 14 amino acids. Germline lookup yields CDR1 SGHRS and CDR2 YFSETQ. J gave up 4 bases and V 3 bases, and 2 bases lay outside the gene matches. The CDR3 DNA reads TGCGCCAGCAGCTCTAGCGGGAGCGCAGATACGCAGTATTTT. Translated: CASSSSGSADTQYF.

This chain links TRBV10-2 with TRBJ1-1, with D tentatively TRBD1 (5 bases). V gave up 6 bases and J gave up 3 bases, with 20 bases separating them. The CDR3 has 16 residues. Germline CDR1 and CDR2: WSHSY and SAAADI. The CDR3 nucleotides are TGCGCCAGCAGCGATGGGTATGGGGCCGCGGACACTGAAGCTTTCTTT. Translated, it gives CASSDGYGAADTEAFF.

The V and J genes are TRBV4-1 and TRBJ1-1; D remains ambiguous. Germline CDR1 MGHRA, CDR2 YSYEKL. Trimming shortened V by 6 bases and J by 4 bases, and 18 bases separated the two germline ends. The CDR3 spans 15 residues. The CDR3 nucleotides read TGCGCCAGCAGACAAATGATAGGGAGCACCACTGAAGCTTTCTTT. Its protein is CASRQMIGSTTEAFF.

The rearrangement uses TRBV28 and TRBJ2-2; 11 bases map to TRBD2. V lost 4 bases, J lost 5 bases, and 3 bases stayed unmatched. Germline CDR1 and CDR2: MDHEN and SYDVKM. This CDR3 is built from 15 residues. The CDR3 loop is CASSSLAGVTGELFF. The CDR3, as DNA: TGTGCCAGCAGTTCACTAGCGGGAGTTACCGGGGAGCTGTTTTTT.

The chain carries TRBV4-2 and TRBJ2-5; possibly TRBD2 for D (6 bases). The CDR3 is made up of 13 amino acids. Between the trimmed V and J ends, which lost 3 bases and 5 bases, there was a span of 10 bases. The germline gives CDR1 LGHNA, CDR2 YNFKEQ. CDR3 amino acids: CASSQGGEETQYF. The CDR3, as DNA: TGTGCCAGCAGCCAGGGAGGCGAGGAGACCCAGTACTTC.

V and J are TRBV5-1 and TRBJ2-7; 13 positions match TRBD2. In germline, CDR1 is SGHRS, CDR2 YFSETQ. V shed 3 bases, J shed 6 bases, and the junction held 3 bases outside the gene matches. The CDR3 loop spans 14 amino acids. For the CDR3, the DNA is TGCGCCAGCAGCTCTGGACTAGCGGGAGCCGAGCAGTACTTC. Protein sequence: CASSSGLAGAEQYF.

The chain uses TRBV7-3 and TRBJ2-7; 8 bases align to TRBD2. The J segment lost 6 bases and the V segment lost 4 bases, leaving 8 bases of the junction unmatched. Looked up from germline, CDR1 is SGHTA and CDR2 is FQGTGA. The CDR3 has 14 amino acids. CDR3 DNA: TGTGCCAGCAGCTCGGGACTAGGCAACTCCGAGCAGTACTTC. Translation gives CASSSGLGNSEQYF.

This chain uses TRBV28 with TRBJ2-1; 7 nucleotides match TRBD2. The CDR3 covers 14 residues. With V trimmed by 10 bases and J by 3 bases, 9 bases remained unmatched. CDR1 is MDHEN and CDR2 is SYDVKM in the germline V gene. In DNA form, the CDR3 reads TGTGCCACAAAGAGGGAGGGTAACTACAATGAGCAGTTCTTC. Amino acid sequence: CATKREGNYNEQFF.

The chain uses TRBV18 and TRBJ1-1; D remains ambiguous. The V gene's germline CDR1 is KGHSH and CDR2 LQKENI. Trimming stripped 3 bases from V and 0 bases from J, with 11 bases between. This CDR3 is built from 15 residues. Here the CDR3 DNA reads TGTGCCAGCTCACCCGACACGCAGATGAACACTGAAGCTTTCTTT. Its translation is CASSPDTQMNTEAFF. The entire variable domain, with the rest obtained from reference TRBV18 and TRBJ1-1, is as follows: NAGVMQNPRHLVRRRGQEARLRCSPMKGHSHVYWYRQLPEEGLKFMVYLQKENIIDESGMPKERFSAEFPKEGPSILRIQQVVRGDSAAYFCASSPDTQMNTEAFFGQGTRLTVV.

The CDR3 region has the DNA TGCGCCAGCAGCTTGATGGGAGGTGAGCAGTTCTTC. It translates to CASSLMGGEQFF. The gene calls are TRBV5-1 and TRBJ2-1, with D possibly TRBD2 on 6 matching bases. This CDR3 is built from 12 residues. CDR1 SGHRS and CDR2 YFSETQ come from the germline V gene. The ends were cut back, 1 base at V and 9 bases at J, with 8 bases in the middle.

This sequence joins TRBV5-4 and TRBJ2-7; D uncertain. Germline V CDR1 and CDR2: SGHNT, YYREEE (reference sequence). The CDR3 length is 13 residues. V was cut by 3 bases and J by 0 bases, with 7 bases left in between. This chain's CDR3 is CASSWADSYEQYF. CDR3 DNA sequence: TGTGCCAGCAGCTGGGCTGACTCCTACGAGCAGTACTTC.

The gene calls are TRBV10-1 and TRBJ2-7; 12 bases map to TRBD2. CDR1 and CDR2 from the germline V gene are WNHNN and SYGVQD (reference sequence). Trimming removed 6 bases from V and 4 bases from J; junction bases left unmatched: 4. This CDR3 has 14 amino acids. The DNA of the CDR3 is TGCGCCAGCAGCCCCGGGACTAGCGGGTACGAGCAGTACTTC. Its translation: CASSPGTSGYEQYF.

This rearrangement joins TRBV29-1 to TRBJ2-5; possible D gene TRBD2, 5 bases. The CDR3 runs to 13 residues. The ends were cut back, 4 bases at V and 0 bases at J, with 9 bases in the middle. Germline-derived CDR1 and CDR2 are SQVTM and ANQGSEA. CDR3 in DNA: TGCAGCGTTGGTAGGAGGCACCAAGAGACCCAGTACTTC. Encoded protein: CSVGRRHQETQYF.

The chain links TRBV14 to TRBJ2-1; 12 nucleotides line up with TRBD2. The CDR3 extends over 17 amino acids. The germline V gene has CDR1 SGHDN and CDR2 FVKESK. The J segment lost 4 bases and the V segment lost 4 bases, leaving 8 bases of the junction unmatched. The CDR3 is CASSPTSGRYLYNEQFF. DNA for the CDR3: TGTGCCAGCAGCCCAACTAGCGGGAGGTACCTTTACAATGAGCAGTTCTTC.

This chain uses TRBV30 with TRBJ2-2; D not resolved. The ends were cut back, 0 bases at V and 7 bases at J, with 9 bases in the middle. Per the germline V gene, CDR1 is GTSNPN and CDR2 is SVGIG (reference sequence). The CDR3 is 13 residues long. CDR3 sequence: CAWSVSEFGELFF. The CDR3 DNA follows: TGTGCCTGGAGTGTCTCGGAGTTCGGGGAGCTGTTTTTT.

V usage is TRBV10-3 and J usage is TRBJ1-2; tentatively, D is TRBD1 (5 bases). This CDR3 has 11 amino acids. The germline V gene encodes CDR1 ENHRY and CDR2 SYGVKD. Trimming stripped 3 bases from V and 8 bases from J, with 7 bases between. The CDR3 region has the DNA TGTGCCATCAGTGACGGGGGAGGCTACACCTTC. It is translated as CAISDGGGYTF.

The rearrangement links TRBV10-2 to TRBJ2-7; TRBD1 aligns across 8 bases. The CDR3 is made up of 13 amino acids. J was trimmed by 3 bases and V by 3 bases; bases with no gene match: 1. Germline V gene sequence: CDR1 WSHSY, CDR2 SAAADI. The chain's CDR3 is CASSEDRGYEQYF. The CDR3 region has the DNA TGCGCCAGCAGTGAAGACAGGGGCTACGAGCAGTACTTC.

The genes are TRBV10-3 and TRBJ1-4, with D uncertain. The CDR3 extends over 15 amino acids. Trimming took off 2 bases at V and 0 bases at J, with 7 bases between the two ends. Per the germline V gene, CDR1 is ENHRY and CDR2 is SYGVKD. CDR3 bases: TGTGCCATCAGTGAGGTCCGGTCAACTAATGAAAAACTGTTTTTT. It is translated as CAISEVRSTNEKLFF.

The V call is TRBV5-5, the J call TRBJ2-7; D is uncertain. Germline-derived CDR1 and CDR2 are SGHKS and YYEKEE (reference sequence). Trimming removed 4 bases from V and 1 base from J, with 12 bases in between. The CDR3 totals 14 residues. The CDR3 DNA reads TGTGCCAGCAGCCAGAGCGTAAGGTCCTACGAGCAGTACTTC. Its translation is CASSQSVRSYEQYF.

The chain is built from TRBV10-3 and TRBJ1-5; TRBD1 agrees at 9 bases. Germline lookup yields CDR1 ENHRY and CDR2 SYGVKD. V was clipped by 0 bases and J by 1 base; unmatched bases: 4. The CDR3 runs to 17 residues. CDR3 region: CAISESLGTGSNQPQHF. The CDR3 DNA sequence: TGTGCCATCAGTGAGTCACTCGGGACAGGGAGCAATCAGCCCCAGCATTTT.

This chain uses TRBV18 with TRBJ2-1; D might be TRBD1 (5 bases). V was trimmed by 2 bases and J by 12 bases, leaving 17 bases between them. The length of the CDR3 is 14 residues. Germline loops: CDR1 KGHSH, CDR2 LQKENI. The DNA of the CDR3 is TGTGCCAGCTCACCATTGTCAGGGTCTAGTGGGCAGTTCTTC. Encoded protein: CASSPLSGSSGQFF.

The CDR3 nucleotides read TGCGCCAGCAGCATTGGGACTAGCGGGGTTGCCTACAATGAGCAGTTCTTC. As protein: CASSIGTSGVAYNEQFF. J is TRBJ2-1 and V is TRBV5-1; TRBD2 agrees at 13 bases. Trimming cost V 4 bases and J 2 bases; bases outside gene matches: 6. Germline V lookup: CDR1 SGHRS, CDR2 YFSETQ. The CDR3 is made up of 17 amino acids.

This chain connects TRBV29-1 to TRBJ2-7; 8 nucleotides align to TRBD1. J gave up 3 bases and V 5 bases, and 12 bases lay outside the gene matches. Per germline, CDR1 SQVTM and CDR2 ANQGSEA. The CDR3 has 15 residues. The DNA for the CDR3 is TGCAGCGTTTTGAAGCTGGACAGGGTGCGCTACGAGCAGTACTTC. Its protein is CSVLKLDRVRYEQYF.

V and J are TRBV5-1 and TRBJ2-1, with 7 nucleotides matching TRBD2. Per the germline V gene, CDR1 is SGHRS and CDR2 is YFSETQ. V dropped 0 bases and J dropped 5; count of bases not matched to a gene: 5. The CDR3 is 15 residues long. The CDR3 sequence: CASSLGLAVNNEQFF. The CDR3 nucleotides read TGCGCCAGCAGCTTGGGCCTAGCGGTTAACAATGAGCAGTTCTTC.

This chain joins TRBV6-6 and TRBJ2-5; D is perhaps TRBD2 (6 bases). This CDR3 contains 14 residues. V was shortened by 5 bases and J by 5 bases, with 15 bases between the two germline ends. CDR1 and CDR2 from the germline V gene are MNHNY and SVGAGI (reference sequence). The CDR3 spells CASSPGLGGETQYF. The CDR3 DNA reads TGTGCCAGCAGTCCGGGACTGGGCGGGGAGACCCAGTACTTC.

The chain couples TRBV2 to TRBJ2-7; tentatively, D is TRBD1 (5 bases). This CDR3 contains 12 residues. Trimming cost V 4 bases and J 5 bases, with 9 bases left between them. The germline V gene has CDR1 SNHLY and CDR2 FYNNEI. The CDR3 region is CASSAQGHEQYF. The CDR3, as DNA: TGTGCCAGCAGTGCGCAGGGCCACGAGCAGTACTTC. Variable domain in full (rest from reference TRBV2 and TRBJ2-7): EPEVTQTPSHQVTQMGQEVILRCVPISNHLYFYWYRQILGQKVEFLVSFYNNEISEKSEIFDDQFSVERPDGSNFTLKIRSTKLEDSAMYFCASSAQGHEQYFGPGTRLTVT.

This chain joins TRBV28 and TRBJ2-1, with TRBD2 identical over 14 bases. The CDR3 extends over 14 amino acids. Trimming at V came to 8 bases and at J to 8 bases, leaving 5 bases not matched to a gene. Germline lookup yields CDR1 MDHEN and CDR2 SYDVKM. The chain's CDR3 is CASSGLAGAHEQFF. DNA for the CDR3: TGTGCCAGCTCGGGACTAGCGGGAGCCCATGAGCAGTTCTTC.

The chain uses TRBV2 and TRBJ1-5, with D possibly being TRBD1 (6 bases). From germline, CDR1 is SNHLY and CDR2 FYNNEI. Trimming removed 7 bases at V and 0 bases at J, with 10 bases between. CDR3 length: 14 amino acids. CDR3 bases: TGTGCCAGCACCCAGGGGAATAGCAATCAGCCCCAGCATTTT. Protein product: CASTQGNSNQPQHF.

The chain carries TRBV9 and TRBJ1-1; D not resolved. The V gene's germline CDR1 is SGDLS and CDR2 YYNGEE. V was cut by 0 bases and J by 1 base, with 10 bases left in between. This CDR3 has 15 residues. The CDR3 region has the DNA TGTGCCAGCAGCGTAGTCAGCGCTGGGAACACTGAAGCTTTCTTT. It specifies CASSVVSAGNTEAFF.

The chain recombines TRBV6-4 with TRBJ2-3, with TRBD2 matching over 14 bases. CDR1 and CDR2 (germline): MRHNA, SNTAGT. This CDR3 comprises 16 residues. The V segment lost 4 bases and the J segment 4 bases; nucleotides outside the gene matches: 4. The CDR3 sequence: CASSVGTSGRPDTQYF. The CDR3, as DNA: TGTGCCAGCAGTGTAGGGACTAGCGGGAGACCAGATACGCAGTATTTT.

The chain joins TRBV5-1 to TRBJ1-4; 7 bases map to TRBD1. There are 15 residues in the CDR3. Germline loops: CDR1 SGHRS, CDR2 YFSETQ. V dropped 4 bases and J dropped 4; count of bases not matched to a gene: 7. The CDR3 DNA reads TGCGCCAGCAGCCACACAGGGGCGGTTAATGAAAAACTGTTTTTT. Translation: CASSHTGAVNEKLFF.